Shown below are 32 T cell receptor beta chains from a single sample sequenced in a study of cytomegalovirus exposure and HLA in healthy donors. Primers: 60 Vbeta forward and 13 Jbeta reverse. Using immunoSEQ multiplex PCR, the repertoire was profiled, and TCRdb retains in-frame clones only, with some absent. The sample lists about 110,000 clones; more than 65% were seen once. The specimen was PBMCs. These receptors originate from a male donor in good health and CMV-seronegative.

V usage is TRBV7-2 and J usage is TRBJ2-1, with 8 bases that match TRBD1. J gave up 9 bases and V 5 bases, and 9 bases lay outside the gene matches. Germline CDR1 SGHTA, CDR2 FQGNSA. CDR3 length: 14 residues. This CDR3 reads CASSPDRVKGEQFF. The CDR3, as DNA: TGTGCCAGCAGCCCGGACAGGGTCAAGGGTGAGCAGTTCTTC.

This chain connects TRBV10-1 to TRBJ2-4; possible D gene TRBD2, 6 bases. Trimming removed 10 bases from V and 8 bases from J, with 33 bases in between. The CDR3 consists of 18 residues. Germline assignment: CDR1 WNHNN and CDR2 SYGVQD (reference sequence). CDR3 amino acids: CANTVQLARVWSVDIQYF. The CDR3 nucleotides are TGCGCCAACACAGTACAGCTAGCGAGAGTTTGGAGCGTCGACATTCAGTACTTC.

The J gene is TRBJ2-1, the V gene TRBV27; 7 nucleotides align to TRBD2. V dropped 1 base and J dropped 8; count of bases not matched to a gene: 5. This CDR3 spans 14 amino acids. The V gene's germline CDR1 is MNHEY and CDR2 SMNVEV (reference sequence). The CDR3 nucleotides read TGTGCCAGCAGTTTATTGGGGAGGGCCCATGAGCAGTTCTTC. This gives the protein CASSLLGRAHEQFF.

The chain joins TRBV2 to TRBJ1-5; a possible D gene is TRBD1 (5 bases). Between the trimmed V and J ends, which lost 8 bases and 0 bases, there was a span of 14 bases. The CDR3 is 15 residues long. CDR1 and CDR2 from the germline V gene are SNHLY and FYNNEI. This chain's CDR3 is CASYGGVYSNQPQHF. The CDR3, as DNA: TGTGCCAGCTATGGGGGGGTCTATAGCAATCAGCCCCAGCATTTT.

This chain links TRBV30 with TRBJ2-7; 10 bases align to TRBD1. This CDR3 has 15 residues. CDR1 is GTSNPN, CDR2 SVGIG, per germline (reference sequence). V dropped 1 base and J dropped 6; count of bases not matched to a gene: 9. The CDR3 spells CAWSGTAGQGLEQYF. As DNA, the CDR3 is TGTGCCTGGAGTGGTACGGCGGGACAGGGGCTCGAGCAGTACTTC.

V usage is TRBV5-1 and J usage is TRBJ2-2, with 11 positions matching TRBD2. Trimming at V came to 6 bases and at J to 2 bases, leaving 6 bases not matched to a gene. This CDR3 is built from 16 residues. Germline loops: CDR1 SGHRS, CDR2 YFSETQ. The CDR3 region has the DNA TGCGCCAGCATCGGGACTAGCGGAAACAACACCGGGGAGCTGTTTTTT. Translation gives CASIGTSGNNTGELFF.

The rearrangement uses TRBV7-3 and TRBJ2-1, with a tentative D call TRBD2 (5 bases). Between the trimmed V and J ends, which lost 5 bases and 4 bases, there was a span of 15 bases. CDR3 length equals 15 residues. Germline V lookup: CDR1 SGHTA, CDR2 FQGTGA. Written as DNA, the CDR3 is TGTGCCAGCAGCCCCCGTAGGGAGAGATACAATGAGCAGTTCTTC. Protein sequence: CASSPRRERYNEQFF. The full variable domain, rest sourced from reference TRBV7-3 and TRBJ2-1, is GAGVSQTPSNKVTEKGKYVELRCDPISGHTALYWYRQSLGQGPEFLIYFQGTGAADDSGLPNDRFFAVRPEGSVSTLKIQRTERGDSAVYLCASSPRRERYNEQFFGPGTRLTVL.

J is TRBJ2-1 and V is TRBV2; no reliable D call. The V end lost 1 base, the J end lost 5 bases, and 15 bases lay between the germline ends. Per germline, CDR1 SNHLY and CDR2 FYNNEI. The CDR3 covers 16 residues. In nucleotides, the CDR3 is TGTGCCAGCAGTGAAGTGGGCCGTCAGGTAGACAATGAGCAGTTCTTC. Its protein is CASSEVGRQVDNEQFF.

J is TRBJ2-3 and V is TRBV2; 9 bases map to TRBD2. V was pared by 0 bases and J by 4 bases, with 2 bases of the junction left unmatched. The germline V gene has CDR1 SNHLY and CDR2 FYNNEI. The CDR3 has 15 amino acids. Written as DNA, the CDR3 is TGTGCCAGCAGTGAAGCTAGCGGGAGCGCAGATACGCAGTATTTT. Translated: CASSEASGSADTQYF. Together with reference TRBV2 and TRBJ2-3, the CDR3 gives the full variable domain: EPEVTQTPSHQVTQMGQEVILRCVPISNHLYFYWYRQILGQKVEFLVSFYNNEISEKSEIFDDQFSVERPDGSNFTLKIRSTKLEDSAMYFCASSEASGSADTQYFGPGTRLTVL.

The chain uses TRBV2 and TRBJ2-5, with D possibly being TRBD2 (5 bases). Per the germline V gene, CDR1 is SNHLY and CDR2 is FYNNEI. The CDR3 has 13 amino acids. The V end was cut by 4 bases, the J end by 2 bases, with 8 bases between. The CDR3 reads CASSASGQETQYF. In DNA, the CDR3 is TGTGCCAGCAGTGCGAGCGGACAAGAGACCCAGTACTTC. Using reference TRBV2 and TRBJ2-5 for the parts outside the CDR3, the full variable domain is EPEVTQTPSHQVTQMGQEVILRCVPISNHLYFYWYRQILGQKVEFLVSFYNNEISEKSEIFDDQFSVERPDGSNFTLKIRSTKLEDSAMYFCASSASGQETQYFGPGTRLLVL.

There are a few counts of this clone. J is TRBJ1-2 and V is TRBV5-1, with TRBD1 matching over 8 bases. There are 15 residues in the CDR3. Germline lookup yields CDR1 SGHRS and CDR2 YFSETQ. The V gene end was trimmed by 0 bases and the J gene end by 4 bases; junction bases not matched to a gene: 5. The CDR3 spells CASSLGDRGSYGYTF. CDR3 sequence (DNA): TGCGCCAGCAGCTTGGGCGACAGGGGAAGCTATGGCTACACCTTC.

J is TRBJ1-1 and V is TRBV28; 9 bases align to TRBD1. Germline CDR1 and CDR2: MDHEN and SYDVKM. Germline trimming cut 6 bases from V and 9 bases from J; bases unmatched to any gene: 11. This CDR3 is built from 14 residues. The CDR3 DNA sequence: TGTGCCAGCAGAACGTCCCGGGACAGGGTCCAAGCTTTCTTT. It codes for CASRTSRDRVQAFF.

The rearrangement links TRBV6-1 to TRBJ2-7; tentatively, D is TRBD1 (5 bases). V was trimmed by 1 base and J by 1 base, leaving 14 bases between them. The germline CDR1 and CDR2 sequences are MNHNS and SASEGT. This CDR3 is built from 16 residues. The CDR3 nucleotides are TGTGCCAGCAGTGAAGAGGGGTCAGGGCCATCCTACGAGCAGTACTTC. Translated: CASSEEGSGPSYEQYF.

As DNA, the CDR3 is TGTGCCAGCAGCGGGTCCGGGGGGCTAAGCTATGGCTACACCTTC. This codes for CASSGSGGLSYGYTF. The J gene is TRBJ1-2, the V gene TRBV5-5; possible D gene TRBD1, 6 bases. This CDR3 region has 15 residues. Germline CDR1 is SGHKS and CDR2 is YYEKEE (reference sequence). Trimming pared 4 bases from V and 4 bases from J, leaving 17 bases between.

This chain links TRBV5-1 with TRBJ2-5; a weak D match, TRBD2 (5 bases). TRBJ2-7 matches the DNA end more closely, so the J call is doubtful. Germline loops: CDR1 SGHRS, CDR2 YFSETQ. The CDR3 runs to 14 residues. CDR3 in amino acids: CASSQSGSGPEQYF. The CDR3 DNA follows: TGCGCCAGCAGTCAGAGTGGGAGCGGCCCCGAGCAGTACTTC.

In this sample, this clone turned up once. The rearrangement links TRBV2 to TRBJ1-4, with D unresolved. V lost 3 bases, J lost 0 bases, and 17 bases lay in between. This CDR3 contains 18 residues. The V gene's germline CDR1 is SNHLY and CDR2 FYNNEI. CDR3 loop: CASSEVKEQTPTNEKLFF. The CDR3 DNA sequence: TGTGCCAGCAGTGAGGTTAAGGAGCAGACCCCAACTAATGAAAAACTGTTTTTT.

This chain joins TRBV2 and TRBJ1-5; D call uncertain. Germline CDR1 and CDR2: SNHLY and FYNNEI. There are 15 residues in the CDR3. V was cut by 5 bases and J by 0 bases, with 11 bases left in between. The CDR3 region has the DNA TGTGCCAGCAGTCAAGACTCCAATAGCAATCAGCCCCAGCATTTT. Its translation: CASSQDSNSNQPQHF. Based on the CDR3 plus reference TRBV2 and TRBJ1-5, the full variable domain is EPEVTQTPSHQVTQMGQEVILRCVPISNHLYFYWYRQILGQKVEFLVSFYNNEISEKSEIFDDQFSVERPDGSNFTLKIRSTKLEDSAMYFCASSQDSNSNQPQHFGDGTRLSIL.

The CDR3 bases are TGTGCCTGGGACAGGGATACATACGAGCAGTACTTC. This sequence encodes CAWDRDTYEQYF. The chain uses TRBV30 and TRBJ2-7; 7 bases agree with TRBD1. CDR1 is GTSNPN and CDR2 is SVGIG in the germline V gene (reference sequence). The CDR3 runs 12 residues. Trimming took 5 bases from V and 4 from J; bases not matched to a gene: 5.

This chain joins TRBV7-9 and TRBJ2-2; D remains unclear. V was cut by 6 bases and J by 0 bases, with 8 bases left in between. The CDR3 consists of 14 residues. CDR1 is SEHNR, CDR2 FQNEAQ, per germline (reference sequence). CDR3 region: CASRRRANTGELFF. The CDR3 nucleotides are TGTGCCAGCAGAAGACGGGCGAACACCGGGGAGCTGTTTTTT. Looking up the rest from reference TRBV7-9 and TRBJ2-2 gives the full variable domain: DTGVSQNPRHKITKRGQNVTFRCDPISEHNRLYWYRQTLGQGPEFLTYFQNEAQLEKSRLLSDRFSAERPKGSFSTLEIQRTEQGDSAMYLCASRRRANTGELFFGEGSRLTVL.

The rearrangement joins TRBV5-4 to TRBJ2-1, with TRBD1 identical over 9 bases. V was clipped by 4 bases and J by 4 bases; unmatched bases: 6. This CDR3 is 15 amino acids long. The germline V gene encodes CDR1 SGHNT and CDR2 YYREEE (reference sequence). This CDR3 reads CASSTDRGSYNEQFF. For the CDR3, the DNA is TGTGCCAGCAGCACCGACAGGGGGAGTTACAATGAGCAGTTCTTC. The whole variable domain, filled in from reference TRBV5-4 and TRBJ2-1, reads ETGVTQSPTHLIKTRGQQVTLRCSSQSGHNTVSWYQQALGQGPQFIFQYYREEENGRGNFPPRFSGLQFPNYSSELNVNALELDDSALYLCASSTDRGSYNEQFFGPGTRLTVL.

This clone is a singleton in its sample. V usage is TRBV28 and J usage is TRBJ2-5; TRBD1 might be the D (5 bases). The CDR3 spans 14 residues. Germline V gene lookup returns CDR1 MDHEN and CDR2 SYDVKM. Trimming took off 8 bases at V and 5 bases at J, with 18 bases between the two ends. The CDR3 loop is CASFKGPKGETQYF. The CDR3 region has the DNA TGTGCCAGCTTCAAGGGGCCCAAAGGGGAGACCCAGTACTTC.

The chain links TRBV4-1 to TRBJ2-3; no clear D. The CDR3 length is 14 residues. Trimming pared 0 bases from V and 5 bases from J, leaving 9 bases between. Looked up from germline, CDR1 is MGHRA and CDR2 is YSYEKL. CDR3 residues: CASSQDRTGDTQYF. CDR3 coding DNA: TGCGCCAGCAGCCAAGATCGAACCGGAGATACGCAGTATTTT.

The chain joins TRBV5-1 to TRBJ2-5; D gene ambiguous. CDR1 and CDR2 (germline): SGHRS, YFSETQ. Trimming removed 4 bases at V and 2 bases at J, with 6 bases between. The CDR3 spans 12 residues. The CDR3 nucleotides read TGCGCCAGCAGCATCCCACAAGAGACCCAGTACTTC. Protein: CASSIPQETQYF.

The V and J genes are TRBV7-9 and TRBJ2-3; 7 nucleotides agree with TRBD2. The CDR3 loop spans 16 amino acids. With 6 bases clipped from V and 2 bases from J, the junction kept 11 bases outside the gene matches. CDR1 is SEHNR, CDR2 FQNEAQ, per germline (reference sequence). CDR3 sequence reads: CASSGGRAGFTDTQYF. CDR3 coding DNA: TGTGCCAGCAGTGGGGGGAGGGCCGGTTTCACAGATACGCAGTATTTT.

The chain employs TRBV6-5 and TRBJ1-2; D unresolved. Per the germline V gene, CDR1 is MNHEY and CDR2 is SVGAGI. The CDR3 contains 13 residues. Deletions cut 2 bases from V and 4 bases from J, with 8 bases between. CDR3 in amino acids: CASSYDKSYGYTF. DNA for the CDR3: TGTGCCAGCAGTTACGACAAGTCCTATGGCTACACCTTC.

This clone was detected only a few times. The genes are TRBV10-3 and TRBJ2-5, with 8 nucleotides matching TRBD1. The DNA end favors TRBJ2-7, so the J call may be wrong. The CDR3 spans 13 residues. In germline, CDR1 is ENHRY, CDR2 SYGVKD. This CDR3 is CATRTGHFDEQYF. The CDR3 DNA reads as TGTGCCACCAGGACAGGGCATTTTGACGAGCAGTACTTC.

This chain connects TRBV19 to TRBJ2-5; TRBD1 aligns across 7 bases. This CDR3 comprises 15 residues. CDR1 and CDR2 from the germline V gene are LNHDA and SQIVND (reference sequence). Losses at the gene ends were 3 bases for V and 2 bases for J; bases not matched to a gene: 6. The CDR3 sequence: CASSMYRGVQETQYF. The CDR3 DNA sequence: TGTGCCAGTAGTATGTACAGGGGCGTACAAGAGACCCAGTACTTC.

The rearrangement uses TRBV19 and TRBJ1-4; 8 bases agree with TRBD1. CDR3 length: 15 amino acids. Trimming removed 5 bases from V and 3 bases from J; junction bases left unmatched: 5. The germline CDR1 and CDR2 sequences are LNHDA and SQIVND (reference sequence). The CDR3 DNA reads TGTGCCAGTAGTGAATTCAGGGGGCCTAATGAAAAACTGTTTTTT. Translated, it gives CASSEFRGPNEKLFF. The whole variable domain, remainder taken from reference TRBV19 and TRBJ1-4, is DGGITQSPKYLFRKEGQNVTLSCEQNLNHDAMYWYRQDPGQGLRLIYYSQIVNDFQKGDIAEGYSVSREKKESFPLTVTSAQKNPTAFYLCASSEFRGPNEKLFFGSGTQLSVL.

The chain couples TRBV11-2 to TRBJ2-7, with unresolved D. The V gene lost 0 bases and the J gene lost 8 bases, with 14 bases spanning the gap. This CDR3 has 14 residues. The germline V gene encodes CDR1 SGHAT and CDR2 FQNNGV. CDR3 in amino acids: CASSLDGGGDQQYF. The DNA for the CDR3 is TGTGCCAGCAGCTTAGACGGCGGCGGAGACCAGCAGTACTTC.

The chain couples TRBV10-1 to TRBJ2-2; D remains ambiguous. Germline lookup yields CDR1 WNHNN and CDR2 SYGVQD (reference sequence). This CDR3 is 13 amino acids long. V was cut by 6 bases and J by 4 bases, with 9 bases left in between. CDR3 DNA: TGCGCCAGCAGGAAAGAGGCCACCGGGGAGCTGTTTTTT. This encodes CASRKEATGELFF.

CDR3 sequence: CASRGQGNQPQHF. The CDR3 nucleotides read TGTGCCAGCAGAGGACAGGGCAATCAGCCCCAGCATTTT. The genes are TRBV6-5 and TRBJ1-5; TRBD1 matches at 7 bases. From germline, CDR1 is MNHEY and CDR2 SVGAGI. The CDR3 has 13 amino acids. With 6 bases clipped from V and 2 bases from J, the junction kept 1 base outside the gene matches.

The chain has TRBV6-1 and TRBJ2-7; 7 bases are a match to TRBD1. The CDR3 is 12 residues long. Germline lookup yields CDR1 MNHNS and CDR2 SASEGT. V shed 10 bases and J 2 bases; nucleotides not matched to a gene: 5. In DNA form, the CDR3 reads TGTGCCACCGGGACAGTCGCCTACGAGCAGTACTTC. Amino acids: CATGTVAYEQYF.